Each of the 5 T cell receptor beta chains below was sequenced from the same sample in a study of shared clonotypes between healthy human individuals. Sequenced by immunoSEQ multiplex PCR; TCRdb stores in-frame clones only, minus some. There are about 530,000 clones in the sample; 90% to 96% occur only once, and 0.05% to 0.07% lies in the top ten. Sequenced: naive CD4+ T cells sorted from blood. As to subset: CD45RA+ positively selected. The receptors here all came from a woman aged 25 to 39 in good health.

This chain connects TRBV18 to TRBJ1-5, with a weak D call TRBD1 (5 bases). This CDR3 spans 17 amino acids. Deletions cut 4 bases from V and 0 bases from J, with 16 bases between. The germline CDR1 and CDR2 sequences are KGHSH and LQKENI. The CDR3 here is CASSRAGPGNSNQPQHF. CDR3 bases: TGTGCCAGCTCACGGGCGGGGCCCGGTAATAGCAATCAGCCCCAGCATTTT.

V and J are TRBV28 and TRBJ1-1, with D perhaps matching TRBD1 (5 bases). Germline-derived CDR1 and CDR2 are MDHEN and SYDVKM. The CDR3 is 15 amino acids. The V gene lost 4 bases and the J gene lost 1 base, with 13 bases spanning the gap. CDR3 sequence reads: CASSSPGRANTEAFF. The CDR3 nucleotides are TGTGCCAGCAGTTCCCCGGGACGAGCGAACACTGAAGCTTTCTTT.

The chain employs TRBV18 and TRBJ2-7, with 10 positions matching TRBD2. CDR1 and CDR2 (germline): KGHSH, LQKENI. V gave up 2 bases and J gave up 6 bases; unmatched junction bases: 10. The CDR3 runs 16 residues. CDR3 loop: CASSPKGLAGVSEQYF. The CDR3 DNA reads as TGTGCCAGCTCACCAAAGGGTCTAGCGGGAGTTTCCGAGCAGTACTTC.

The rearrangement joins TRBV23-1 to TRBJ2-5, with D hard to call. TRBV23-1 is labeled an ORF, and its function is uncertain. V was cut by 3 bases and J by 5 bases, with 16 bases left in between. The CDR3 contains 15 residues. CDR3 nucleotide sequence: TGCGCCAGCAGTCACCCGGGTGGGCGCTTGGAGACCCAGTACTTC. Amino acid sequence: CASSHPGGRLETQYF.

This clone was found once. J is TRBJ2-7 and V is TRBV10-3, with 10 positions matching TRBD2. CDR3 length: 18 residues. Germline assignment: CDR1 ENHRY and CDR2 SYGVKD. The V and J ends lost 4 bases and 2 bases, in that order; junction bases with no gene match: 14. The CDR3 DNA reads TGTGCCATCAGTGGATTTCCCAGGACTAGCGGCGTCGCCTACGAGCAGTACTTC. Amino acid sequence: CAISGFPRTSGVAYEQYF.